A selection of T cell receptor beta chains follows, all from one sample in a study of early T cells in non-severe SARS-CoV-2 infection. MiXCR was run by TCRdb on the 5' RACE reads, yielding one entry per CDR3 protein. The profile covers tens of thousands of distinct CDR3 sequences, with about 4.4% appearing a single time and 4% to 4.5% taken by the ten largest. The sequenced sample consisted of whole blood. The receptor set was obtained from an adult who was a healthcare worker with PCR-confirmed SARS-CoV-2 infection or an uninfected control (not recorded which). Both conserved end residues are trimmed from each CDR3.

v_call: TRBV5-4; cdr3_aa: ASSHPTPGQGLNEQF
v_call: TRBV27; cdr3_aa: ASSPRTAFETQY
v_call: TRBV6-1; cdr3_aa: ASNPRRPYQETQY
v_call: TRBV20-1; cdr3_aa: SARVGGQLNTEAF
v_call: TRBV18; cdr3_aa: ASSPRLAGGDNEQF
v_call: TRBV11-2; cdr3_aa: ASSYTGTGGNEQF
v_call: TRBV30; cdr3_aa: AWSVGFDEQF
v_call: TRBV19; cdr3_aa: ASRPSNQPQH
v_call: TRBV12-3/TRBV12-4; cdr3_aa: AAAGREAPSSYNEQF
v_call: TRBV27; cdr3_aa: ASSHGINEKLF
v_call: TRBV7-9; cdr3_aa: ASSLRQYEAF
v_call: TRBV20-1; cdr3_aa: SARGLADYNEQF
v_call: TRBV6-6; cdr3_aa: ASTQTSGPTYEQY
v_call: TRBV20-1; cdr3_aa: SAISDREPSGGYT
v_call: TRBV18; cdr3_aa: ASSLLGQGSTDTQY
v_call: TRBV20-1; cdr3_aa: SALGGRPHEQY
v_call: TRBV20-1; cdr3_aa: SATGGGVGEAF
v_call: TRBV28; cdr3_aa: ASSFQSSYEQY
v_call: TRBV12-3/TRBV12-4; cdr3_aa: ASTNRRAFGLAGGNPSTDTQY
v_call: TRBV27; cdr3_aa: ASSFWDRGGIETQY
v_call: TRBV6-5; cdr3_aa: ASSHGGNHGELF
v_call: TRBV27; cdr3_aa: ASSLRGLENSPLH
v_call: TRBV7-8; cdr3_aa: ASSLSAGNTEAF
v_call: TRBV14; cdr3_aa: ASSQVRSYEQY
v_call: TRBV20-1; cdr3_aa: SARMGNQPQH